The 31 T cell receptor beta chains given below trace back to one sample, sequenced in a study of cytomegalovirus exposure and HLA in healthy donors. The method was immunoSEQ multiplex PCR; TCRdb's version includes in-frame clones alone and lacks a portion of them. The repertoire holds roughly 350,000 clones, about nine tenths seen once, with about 0.8% in the top ten. The sequenced material came from PBMCs. These TCRs come from a woman aged 18-29 years in good health and CMV-seronegative.

This clone was observed a single time. The V call is TRBV28, the J call TRBJ1-5; tentatively, D is TRBD1 (5 bases). The germline V gene encodes CDR1 MDHEN and CDR2 SYDVKM. Trimming removed 1 base from V and 3 bases from J, with 19 bases in between. This CDR3 contains 18 residues. The CDR3 DNA follows: TGTGCCAGCAGTTTATCTAATTTGGGGCAAGGACCCAATCAGCCCCAGCATTTT. It specifies CASSLSNLGQGPNQPQHF.

The chain couples TRBV9 to TRBJ2-1, with 10 bases lining up with TRBD2. V shed 2 bases, J shed 6 bases, and the junction held 5 bases outside the gene matches. Per the germline V gene, CDR1 is SGDLS and CDR2 is YYNGEE. This CDR3 is built from 15 residues. The CDR3 DNA follows: TGTGCCAGCAGCGTCACTAGCGGGATTGGCAATGAGCAGTTCTTC. Its protein is CASSVTSGIGNEQFF.

This clone came up a few times. The rearrangement joins TRBV5-1 to TRBJ2-1, with 12 bases lining up with TRBD2. The CDR3 covers 17 residues. Germline V CDR1 and CDR2: SGHRS, YFSETQ. After removal of 3 bases from V and 4 bases from J, the junction contained 8 bases not matched to a gene. CDR3: CASSSENGLAGYNEQFF. For the CDR3, the DNA is TGCGCCAGCAGCTCGGAAAATGGACTAGCGGGGTACAATGAGCAGTTCTTC.

The chain couples TRBV5-4 to TRBJ2-7; perhaps TRBD2 as D (5 bases). The CDR3 sequence is 14 residues long. Trimming took off 0 bases at V and 2 bases at J, with 9 bases between the two ends. Germline V lookup: CDR1 SGHNT, CDR2 YYREEE (reference sequence). The CDR3 spells CASSLEVGAYEQYF. CDR3 sequence (DNA): TGTGCCAGCAGCTTGGAGGTGGGAGCCTACGAGCAGTACTTC.

The count of this clone is one. The gene calls are TRBV4-2 and TRBJ2-7, with 9 bases matching TRBD1. The ends lost 3 bases at V and 7 bases at J; junction bases unmatched: 19. The CDR3 spans 18 residues. Germline CDR1 LGHNA, CDR2 YNFKEQ. CDR3 amino acids: CASSHPGGTGTGNQEQYF. The CDR3 DNA sequence: TGTGCCAGCAGCCACCCCGGGGGTACCGGGACAGGGAATCAGGAGCAGTACTTC.

This sequence joins TRBV11-2 and TRBJ2-1; 7 bases fit TRBD2. CDR3 length equals 17 residues. Germline V lookup: CDR1 SGHAT, CDR2 FQNNGV. V gave up 6 bases and J gave up 0 bases; unmatched junction bases: 11. CDR3 in DNA: TGTGCCAGCAGAAAGGGTGGACTAGTGAGCTCCTACAATGAGCAGTTCTTC. It codes for CASRKGGLVSSYNEQFF.

In regard to this clone: The same CDR3 also results from other DNA sequences found in this sample. The chain carries TRBV5-4 and TRBJ2-7, with TRBD2 identical over 7 bases. V dropped 0 bases and J dropped 0; count of bases not matched to a gene: 0. Germline V gives CDR1 SGHNT, CDR2 YYREEE (reference sequence). This CDR3 comprises 14 residues. The DNA for the CDR3 is TGTGCCAGCAGCTTGGGCGGGAGCTCCTACGAGCAGTACTTC. Its translation is CASSLGGSSYEQYF.

This rearrangement joins TRBV7-2 to TRBJ2-7, with D perhaps TRBD2 (5 bases). CDR3 length: 13 residues. V was shortened by 3 bases and J by 6 bases, with 12 bases between the two germline ends. The germline V gene has CDR1 SGHTA and CDR2 FQGNSA. The CDR3, as DNA: TGTGCCAGCAGCTTCCGGGGTATGGGCGAGCAGTACTTC. The encoded protein is CASSFRGMGEQYF.

The gene calls are TRBV19 and TRBJ1-5; D unresolved. There are 14 residues in the CDR3. Germline V gene data show CDR1 as LNHDA and CDR2 as SQIVND (reference sequence). The V and J ends lost 6 bases and 2 bases respectively, with 11 bases between them. This CDR3 reads CASSTHGGNQPQHF. CDR3 DNA sequence: TGTGCCAGTAGCACCCACGGGGGCAATCAGCCCCAGCATTTT.

The rearrangement joins TRBV7-8 to TRBJ2-1, with 7 bases lining up with TRBD2. Germline-derived CDR1 and CDR2 are SGHVS and FQNEAQ. The CDR3 contains 15 residues. V lost 5 bases and J lost 1; bases outside the gene matches: 5. The DNA of the CDR3 is TGTGCCAGCAGCCCCGGGCGGGGGTCCTACAATGAGCAGTTCTTC. Translation gives CASSPGRGSYNEQFF.

This sequence joins TRBV18 and TRBJ2-1; 8 nucleotides line up with TRBD2. The V segment lost 2 bases and the J segment 9 bases; nucleotides outside the gene matches: 12. Germline lookup yields CDR1 KGHSH and CDR2 LQKENI. This CDR3 contains 16 residues. CDR3 region: CASSPSLTSGSSEQFF. The CDR3 DNA is TGTGCCAGCTCACCATCATTAACTAGCGGATCCTCTGAGCAGTTCTTC.

The gene calls are TRBV28 and TRBJ2-6; D unresolved. CDR1 and CDR2 from the germline V gene are MDHEN and SYDVKM. V gave up 6 bases and J gave up 4 bases, with 4 bases separating them. The CDR3 length is 12 residues. For the CDR3, the DNA is TGTGCCAGCAGGAGCGGGGCCAACGTCCTGACTTTC. This encodes CASRSGANVLTF.

V usage is TRBV4-1 and J usage is TRBJ2-5, with 9 bases lining up with TRBD1. V was pared by 1 base and J by 2 bases, with 2 bases of the junction left unmatched. The CDR3 spans 15 residues. The V gene's germline CDR1 is MGHRA and CDR2 YSYEKL. CDR3: CASSQGTGVQETQYF. CDR3 nucleotides: TGCGCCAGCAGCCAAGGGACAGGGGTACAAGAGACCCAGTACTTC.

The rearrangement links TRBV7-9 to TRBJ1-1; no clear D gene. The CDR3 length is 12 residues. Between the trimmed V and J ends, which lost 4 bases and 4 bases, there was a span of 7 bases. The germline V gene encodes CDR1 SEHNR and CDR2 FQNEAQ (reference sequence). CDR3 protein: CASSYESTEAFF. As DNA, the CDR3 is TGTGCCAGCAGCTACGAGAGCACTGAAGCTTTCTTT.

This clone occurred a few times. The chain carries TRBV18 and TRBJ2-5; tentatively, D is TRBD1 (5 bases). V dropped 3 bases and J dropped 3 bases, with 8 bases sitting between them. Germline V gene data show CDR1 as KGHSH and CDR2 as LQKENI. The CDR3 has 13 residues. In DNA, the CDR3 is TGTGCCAGCTCACCTCAGGGAAAAGAGACCCAGTACTTC. It specifies CASSPQGKETQYF.

Concerning this clone: This specimen includes other DNA sequences encoding the same CDR3. V gene TRBV6-5 combines with J gene TRBJ2-7; TRBD2 matches at 7 bases. Germline V lookup: CDR1 MNHEY, CDR2 SVGAGI. This CDR3 is built from 15 residues. V lost 2 bases, J lost 2 bases, and 6 bases stayed unmatched. CDR3 sequence reads: CASSYSLAEPYEQYF. The CDR3, as DNA: TGTGCCAGCAGTTACAGTCTAGCGGAGCCCTACGAGCAGTACTTC.

The rearrangement links TRBV7-9 to TRBJ1-1, with D perhaps matching TRBD1 (5 bases). This CDR3 spans 15 amino acids. From germline, CDR1 is SEHNR and CDR2 FQNEAQ (reference sequence). Trimming left V 5 bases short and J 4 bases short, with 17 bases between. The CDR3 loop is CASSPLAGMATEAFF. DNA for the CDR3: TGTGCCAGCAGCCCTCTGGCAGGGATGGCCACTGAAGCTTTCTTT.

This chain joins TRBV7-2 and TRBJ2-7, with 12 bases matching TRBD2. The CDR3 spans 16 residues. V lost 5 bases to trimming and J lost 2 bases; unmatched junction nucleotides: 7. Germline V gives CDR1 SGHTA, CDR2 FQGNSA. The CDR3 protein is CASSPHLAGGPYEQYF. The CDR3 DNA reads TGTGCCAGCAGCCCCCACCTAGCGGGAGGGCCCTACGAGCAGTACTTC. Combining the CDR3 with reference TRBV7-2 and TRBJ2-7 gives the whole variable domain GAGVSQSPSNKVTEKGKDVELRCDPISGHTALYWYRQSLGQGLEFLIYFQGNSAPDKSGLPSDRFSAERTGGSVSTLTIQRTQQEDSAVYLCASSPHLAGGPYEQYFGPGTRLTVT.

This chain uses TRBV19 with TRBJ2-7; TRBD2 matches at 10 bases. This CDR3 is built from 15 residues. Germline V gene data show CDR1 as LNHDA and CDR2 as SQIVND (reference sequence). The V and J ends lost 5 bases and 4 bases, in that order; junction bases with no gene match: 8. The CDR3, as DNA: TGTGCCAGTAGTGACGGTCCAGCGGGAGGGTACGAGCAGTACTTC. This sequence encodes CASSDGPAGGYEQYF.

V gene TRBV5-1 combines with J gene TRBJ2-1, with TRBD1 matching over 8 bases. CDR3 size: 16 residues. With 4 bases clipped from V and 0 bases from J, the junction kept 6 bases outside the gene matches. CDR1 is SGHRS and CDR2 is YFSETQ in the germline V gene. CDR3 sequence (DNA): TGCGCCAGCAGCCGTTCAGGGGGCGGCTCCTACAATGAGCAGTTCTTC. It codes for CASSRSGGGSYNEQFF.

The CDR3 sequence: CASSSPPTGEETQYF. DNA of the CDR3: TGTGCCAGCAGCTCCCCCCCAACGGGGGAAGAGACCCAGTACTTC. The chain uses TRBV11-3 and TRBJ2-5; a possible D gene is TRBD2 (6 bases). CDR3 length: 15 amino acids. The V end was cut by 4 bases, the J end by 3 bases, with 15 bases between. Germline CDR1 reads SGHNT; CDR2 reads YENEEA. Combining the CDR3 with reference TRBV11-3 and TRBJ2-5 gives the whole variable domain EAGVVQSPRYKIIEKKQPVAFWCNPISGHNTLYWYLQNLGQGPELLIRYENEEAVDDSQLPKDRFSAERLKGVDSTLKIQPAELGDSAVYLCASSSPPTGEETQYFGPGTRLLVL.

The chain has TRBV5-1 and TRBJ1-1; possibly TRBD1 for D (6 bases). Trimming removed 0 bases from V and 0 bases from J, with 12 bases in between. Germline V lookup: CDR1 SGHRS, CDR2 YFSETQ. The CDR3 has 16 residues. The CDR3 DNA follows: TGCGCCAGCAGCTTGGGAGTTGGGGGCATGAACACTGAAGCTTTCTTT. The encoded protein is CASSLGVGGMNTEAFF.

This clone was observed a few times. J is TRBJ2-7 and V is TRBV4-3; tentative D call: TRBD2 (6 bases). The CDR3 loop spans 15 amino acids. The V gene's germline CDR1 is LGHNA and CDR2 YSLEER. The ends were cut back, 3 bases at V and 2 bases at J, with 14 bases in the middle. Here the CDR3 reads CASSQQAGTPYEQYF. The CDR3 DNA reads as TGCGCCAGCAGCCAGCAAGCAGGGACTCCCTACGAGCAGTACTTC.

This chain connects TRBV9 to TRBJ2-2; 9 nucleotides line up with TRBD2. V was pared by 4 bases and J by 3 bases, with 7 bases of the junction left unmatched. Germline V gene lookup returns CDR1 SGDLS and CDR2 YYNGEE. The CDR3 length is 16 residues. In DNA form, the CDR3 reads TGTGCCAGCAGCATGCGGACTAGCGCGGACACCGGGGAGCTGTTTTTT. This codes for CASSMRTSADTGELFF.

Written as DNA, the CDR3 is TGTGCCAGCAGCCCAGCGGGGGGCTCGGGGACTGAAGCTTTCTTT. This codes for CASSPAGGSGTEAFF. The chain recombines TRBV9 with TRBJ1-1; D possibly corresponds to TRBD1 (6 bases). This CDR3 has 15 amino acids. Germline V CDR1 and CDR2: SGDLS, YYNGEE. Trimming took off 4 bases at V and 5 bases at J, with 18 bases between the two ends.

The rearrangement uses TRBV29-1 and TRBJ2-7, with 13 nucleotides matching TRBD2. Losses at the gene ends were 4 bases for V and 4 bases for J; bases not matched to a gene: 7. This CDR3 has 15 amino acids. The germline gives CDR1 SQVTM, CDR2 ANQGSEA. This chain's CDR3 is CSVVGLAGRGYEQYF. The CDR3 DNA follows: TGCAGCGTTGTGGGACTAGCGGGAAGGGGGTACGAGCAGTACTTC.

The chain recombines TRBV5-1 with TRBJ1-2, with D possibly TRBD1 on 6 matching bases. This CDR3 region has 14 residues. CDR1 and CDR2 (germline): SGHRS, YFSETQ. Trimming cost V 4 bases and J 8 bases, with 18 bases left between them. In DNA, the CDR3 is TGCGCCAGCAGCCGAACCAATAACAGGGACGGCTACACCTTC. Its protein product is CASSRTNNRDGYTF.

This clone was detected only a few times. The chain employs TRBV4-2 and TRBJ1-2; 9 nucleotides line up with TRBD1. This CDR3 has 16 residues. V dropped 0 bases and J dropped 8; count of bases not matched to a gene: 10. The V gene's germline CDR1 is LGHNA and CDR2 YNFKEQ. The CDR3 loop is CASSQDWGDRDYGYTF. The CDR3 DNA is TGTGCCAGCAGCCAAGATTGGGGGGACAGGGATTACGGCTACACCTTC.

This chain joins TRBV25-1 and TRBJ2-7; tentatively, D is TRBD2 (7 bases). With 5 bases removed from V and 5 bases from J, the gap between germline ends came to 22 bases. This CDR3 contains 16 residues. Germline values: CDR1 MGHDK, CDR2 SYGVNS. This CDR3 reads CASSWGGPVPRNEQYF. The DNA for the CDR3 is TGTGCCAGCAGTTGGGGGGGGCCGGTCCCTAGGAACGAGCAGTACTTC.

The CDR3 DNA is TGTGCCAGCAGTTTATCGAGAAATTTATTGTACGAGCAGTACTTC. This translates into CASSLSRNLLYEQYF. This rearrangement joins TRBV27 to TRBJ2-7; D is ambiguous. Trimming removed 0 bases at V and 4 bases at J, with 13 bases between. The CDR3 has 15 residues. The germline gives CDR1 MNHEY, CDR2 SMNVEV (reference sequence).

The V and J genes are TRBV4-3 and TRBJ1-1; TRBD1 matches 11 bases. Germline V gene lookup returns CDR1 LGHNA and CDR2 YSLEER. The J segment lost 4 bases and the V segment lost 4 bases, leaving 2 bases of the junction unmatched. This CDR3 has 14 amino acids. DNA for the CDR3: TGCGCCAGCAGCCTTGGGACAGGGGGCACTGAAGCTTTCTTT. Amino acids: CASSLGTGGTEAFF.